These 25 T cell receptor beta chains were sequenced from one sample in a study of shared clonotypes between healthy human individuals. The data were produced by immunoSEQ multiplex PCR, yet TCRdb's version contains in-frame clones alone and is incomplete. This sample has hundreds of thousands of clones; about 74% occur once, and the top ten carry around 1.6%. Sequencing was done on a sample of memory CD4+ T cells sorted from blood. Specified subset: CD45RA-negative fraction. These receptors all come from a woman aged 25-40 years in good health.

There are many counts of this clone. CDR3 nucleotides: TGCAGCGTCGCAGACAGGGGGGGGAGCGATGAGCAGTTCTTC. Translated: CSVADRGGSDEQFF. The chain recombines TRBV29-1 with TRBJ2-1; TRBD1 agrees at 9 bases. Germline CDR1 reads SQVTM; CDR2 reads ANQGSEA. The CDR3 consists of 14 residues. Trimming took 6 bases from V and 8 from J; bases not matched to a gene: 11.

V and J are TRBV19 and TRBJ1-2; D unclear. From germline, CDR1 is LNHDA and CDR2 SQIVND (reference sequence). V dropped 5 bases and J dropped 3 bases, with 10 bases sitting between them. The CDR3 loop spans 13 amino acids. CDR3 region: CASSALADYGYTF. CDR3 in DNA: TGTGCCAGTAGTGCCCTCGCCGACTATGGCTACACCTTC.

V is TRBV6-1 and J is TRBJ2-3; the D is unclear. The germline V gene has CDR1 MNHNS and CDR2 SASEGT. This CDR3 has 18 residues. Deletions cut 2 bases from V and 0 bases from J, with 18 bases between. CDR3 residues: CASSESVPVSYSTDTQYF. CDR3 coding DNA: TGTGCCAGCAGTGAAAGTGTCCCGGTTTCCTATAGCACAGATACGCAGTATTTT.

The chain has TRBV18 and TRBJ2-7, with 10 positions matching TRBD2. Germline loops: CDR1 KGHSH, CDR2 LQKENI. The CDR3 length is 15 residues. J lost 2 bases, V lost 4 bases, and 5 bases had no gene match. CDR3 sequence: CASSLSGTSAYEQYF. For the CDR3, the DNA is TGTGCCAGCTCACTTTCCGGGACTAGCGCCTACGAGCAGTACTTC.

This clone was picked up one time. This sequence joins TRBV7-2 and TRBJ2-1; 7 nucleotides match TRBD2. Germline CDR1 reads SGHTA; CDR2 reads FQGNSA. V was pared by 4 bases and J by 8 bases, with 14 bases of the junction left unmatched. The CDR3 runs 16 residues. In DNA form, the CDR3 reads TGTGCCAGCAGCTACGCGGGAGCGGGGCCTCAGGATGAGCAGTTCTTC. Encoded protein: CASSYAGAGPQDEQFF.

V is TRBV7-2 and J is TRBJ2-5; D is unresolved. In germline, CDR1 is SGHTA, CDR2 FQGNSA. The CDR3 covers 13 residues. Trimming cost V 3 bases and J 3 bases, with 8 bases left between them. The CDR3 coding sequence is TGTGCCAGCAGCTTCTACTACGAAGAGACCCAGTACTTC. Its translation: CASSFYYEETQYF.

The rearrangement links TRBV7-9 to TRBJ2-5; D unresolved. Germline V gene lookup returns CDR1 SEHNR and CDR2 FQNEAQ (reference sequence). The CDR3 length is 13 residues. The germline V and J ends were trimmed by 4 bases and 6 bases, with 12 bases remaining between them. The CDR3: CASSSSDGQTQYF. The CDR3 DNA sequence: TGTGCCAGCAGCTCAAGCGATGGGCAGACCCAGTACTTC.

This chain links TRBV5-6 with TRBJ2-7; 9 nucleotides align to TRBD1. The CDR3 runs 15 residues. The ends lost 4 bases at V and 3 bases at J; junction bases unmatched: 8. CDR1 is SGHDT and CDR2 is YYEEEE in the germline V gene. The CDR3 protein is CASSLQGALSYEQYF. The CDR3 DNA reads as TGTGCCAGCAGCCTACAGGGGGCGCTAAGCTACGAGCAGTACTTC.

In its sample, this clone was seen once. Written as DNA, the CDR3 is TGTGCCAGCAGCCCGCGACAGGGGGTGAGCACCGGGGAGCTGTTTTTT. This codes for CASSPRQGVSTGELFF. The V gene is TRBV5-4, the J gene TRBJ2-2, with TRBD1 matching over 9 bases. The CDR3 loop spans 16 amino acids. Germline V gene sequence: CDR1 SGHNT, CDR2 YYREEE (reference sequence). V lost 4 bases, J lost 4 bases, and 8 bases stayed unmatched.

This clone turned up a few times. The gene calls are TRBV9 and TRBJ2-1, with TRBD2 matching over 14 bases. The CDR3 has 18 amino acids. V was pared by 3 bases and J by 4 bases, with 9 bases of the junction left unmatched. Germline-derived CDR1 and CDR2 are SGDLS and YYNGEE. The CDR3 loop reads CASSARTSGRRSYNEQFF. The CDR3 DNA reads as TGTGCCAGCAGCGCCCGGACTAGCGGGAGGCGTAGTTACAATGAGCAGTTCTTC.

V and J are TRBV7-9 and TRBJ1-2; D is possibly TRBD1 (5 bases). From germline, CDR1 is SEHNR and CDR2 FQNEAQ (reference sequence). The CDR3 extends over 12 amino acids. V lost 5 bases to trimming and J lost 7 bases, with 11 bases between them. CDR3 in amino acids: CASSPDSPGYTF. CDR3 nucleotides: TGTGCCAGCAGCCCTGACAGCCCTGGCTACACCTTC.

This clone was seen a handful of times. J is TRBJ2-3 and V is TRBV5-1, with D uncertain. CDR3 length: 13 residues. Germline CDR1 and CDR2: SGHRS and YFSETQ. The V end was cut by 3 bases, the J end by 5 bases, with 10 bases between. The CDR3 region is CASSSETGDTQYF. The CDR3 region has the DNA TGCGCCAGCAGCTCTGAAACGGGAGATACGCAGTATTTT.

In this sample, this clone turned up many times. The V gene is TRBV6-4, the J gene TRBJ2-3; 9 bases are a match to TRBD2. Trimming cost V 0 bases and J 1 base; bases outside gene matches: 2. The germline V gene encodes CDR1 MRHNA and CDR2 SNTAGT. The CDR3 is 16 residues long. CDR3 sequence reads: CASSDSGGGGTDTQYF. CDR3 DNA sequence: TGTGCCAGCAGTGACTCGGGCGGGGGGGGCACAGATACGCAGTATTTT.

This rearrangement joins TRBV28 to TRBJ1-5; 7 nucleotides agree with TRBD1. Germline V gives CDR1 MDHEN, CDR2 SYDVKM. V was clipped by 7 bases and J by 5 bases; unmatched bases: 11. The CDR3 spans 15 residues. In DNA, the CDR3 is TGTGCCAGCACCCTTTTGGGGGACAGAGATCAGCCCCAGCATTTT. Protein: CASTLLGDRDQPQHF.

The chain joins TRBV6-1 to TRBJ2-4, with D perhaps matching TRBD2 (5 bases). There are 15 residues in the CDR3. V was cut by 3 bases and J by 6 bases, with 15 bases left in between. Germline V CDR1 and CDR2: MNHNS, SASEGT. CDR3 coding DNA: TGTGCCAGCAGTGATGCCGGAGCAGGAGGAAACATTCAGTACTTC. The encoded protein is CASSDAGAGGNIQYF.

Turning to this clone: Within the sample, other DNA sequences also encode this same CDR3. The V call is TRBV28, the J call TRBJ2-1, with unresolved D. The V gene's germline CDR1 is MDHEN and CDR2 SYDVKM. V was shortened by 5 bases and J by 9 bases, with 11 bases between the two germline ends. This CDR3 has 12 amino acids. Written as DNA, the CDR3 is TGTGCCAGCAGTCTGCCCGTTGGTGAGCAGTTCTTC. It codes for CASSLPVGEQFF.

This chain connects TRBV2 to TRBJ1-4; D might be TRBD1 (6 bases). The CDR3 has 13 amino acids. The germline CDR1 and CDR2 sequences are SNHLY and FYNNEI. With 6 bases removed from V and 7 bases from J, the gap between germline ends came to 12 bases. This CDR3 reads CASRYRGAEKLFF. DNA of the CDR3: TGTGCCAGCAGATATAGGGGGGCTGAAAAACTGTTTTTT. The variable domain in full, completed from reference TRBV2 and TRBJ1-4, reads EPEVTQTPSHQVTQMGQEVILRCVPISNHLYFYWYRQILGQKVEFLVSFYNNEISEKSEIFDDQFSVERPDGSNFTLKIRSTKLEDSAMYFCASRYRGAEKLFFGSGTQLSVL.

The chain recombines TRBV5-1 with TRBJ2-1, with D possibly being TRBD1 (5 bases). V dropped 4 bases and J dropped 0 bases, with 11 bases sitting between them. The germline CDR1 and CDR2 sequences are SGHRS and YFSETQ. The CDR3 covers 15 residues. The CDR3 here is CASSPDSHSYNEQFF. The DNA of the CDR3 is TGCGCCAGCAGCCCAGACAGTCACTCCTACAATGAGCAGTTCTTC.

This sequence joins TRBV11-2 and TRBJ2-3; D ambiguous. There are 13 residues in the CDR3. Germline V CDR1 and CDR2: SGHAT, FQNNGV. Trimming took off 4 bases at V and 6 bases at J, with 11 bases between the two ends. The CDR3 sequence is CASSYGFADTQYF. Here the CDR3 DNA reads TGTGCCAGCAGCTACGGTTTCGCGGATACGCAGTATTTT.

The chain employs TRBV5-6 and TRBJ2-7; D ambiguous. V was clipped by 2 bases and J by 5 bases, with 8 bases between them. CDR1 and CDR2 from the germline V gene are SGHDT and YYEEEE. CDR3 length: 12 residues. CDR3 amino acids: CASSFGQDEQYF. The CDR3 nucleotides read TGTGCCAGCAGCTTCGGGCAGGACGAGCAGTACTTC.

The chain carries TRBV7-9 and TRBJ1-6; a weak D match, TRBD1 (5 bases). The CDR3 spans 15 residues. The V gene's germline CDR1 is SEHNR and CDR2 FQNEAQ (reference sequence). Trimming shortened V by 2 bases and J by 7 bases, and 12 bases separated the two germline ends. The CDR3 here is CASSLLTGGNSPLHF. The CDR3 nucleotides read TGTGCCAGCAGCTTACTTACAGGAGGAAATTCACCCCTCCACTTT.

This rearrangement joins TRBV11-2 to TRBJ1-3; weak D call: TRBD1 (5 bases). CDR3 length: 16 residues. V gave up 5 bases and J gave up 4 bases, with 18 bases separating them. From germline, CDR1 is SGHAT and CDR2 FQNNGV. Written as DNA, the CDR3 is TGTGCCAGCAGCCCAGGGAGGGCCTTTAGAGGAAACACCATATATTTT. Translated: CASSPGRAFRGNTIYF.

J is TRBJ2-2 and V is TRBV27; 10 nucleotides agree with TRBD1. Per the germline V gene, CDR1 is MNHEY and CDR2 is SMNVEV (reference sequence). Trimming took 5 bases from V and 2 from J; bases not matched to a gene: 2. The CDR3 consists of 15 residues. This CDR3 is CASSRDRGNTGELFF. DNA of the CDR3: TGTGCCAGCAGTAGGGACAGGGGCAACACCGGGGAGCTGTTTTTT.

The J gene is TRBJ2-1, the V gene TRBV4-2; the match to TRBD1 covers 9 bases. V dropped 2 bases and J dropped 9; count of bases not matched to a gene: 2. The CDR3 is 13 residues long. Germline V gene data show CDR1 as LGHNA and CDR2 as YNFKEQ. The CDR3 region is CASSQTDRGEQFF. CDR3 in DNA: TGTGCCAGCAGCCAAACGGACAGGGGTGAGCAGTTCTTC.

This chain connects TRBV5-1 to TRBJ1-1; 8 positions agree with TRBD1. The CDR3 spans 13 residues. V lost 2 bases to trimming and J lost 6 bases; unmatched junction nucleotides: 3. Germline CDR1 is SGHRS and CDR2 is YFSETQ. This CDR3 reads CASSFQGAPEAFF. Here the CDR3 DNA reads TGCGCCAGCAGCTTTCAGGGGGCTCCTGAAGCTTTCTTT.